This T cell receptor (beta chain) came from a study of blood T cell repertoires in COVID-19 (dated by TCRdb to the early 2020s). Turning to the overall study: The collaborator samples originated in the United States, Italy and Spain and spanned the acute and convalescent phases of COVID-19. HLA class I and class II types, where available, came from metadata supplied by the sample provider rather than from assay-based typing. Deeply sampled blood TCRbeta repertoires from subjects exposed to, actively infected with, or recovered from COVID-19 were included in the dataset. Samples came from the ongoing ImmuneRACE study (first 160 participants) plus 1,254 subjects from 6 global collaborators. The material from the prospective study consisted of cDNA or gDNA derived from T cells, B-cell-depleted T cells, or PBMCs. The repertoires were released in a freely available public database intended as a resource for research on the immune response to SARS-CoV-2. Sample metadata almost always included a de-identified subject ID, COVID-19 status, age in years and sex.

Collaborating institutions collected whole blood in K2EDTA tubes following their own protocols. For TCRbeta analysis, collaborators shipped samples as frozen whole blood, isolated PBMCs, or DNA extracted from either of those sample types. From a lookup of the germline V gene (reference sequence), CDR1 and CDR2 are MNHEY and SMNVEV. From cysteine to phenylalanine, the CDR3 is 14 amino acids long. Only the CDR3 portion is preserved as DNA: 42 bases, with reading frame beginning at the first base. Trimming leaves V shorter by 2 bases and J shorter by 7 bases, with the junction holding 1 base beyond the gene matches. TCRbeta CDR3 regions were amplified from genomic DNA by means of the immunoSEQ Assay, a bias-controlled multiplex PCR. The original methods were these. The number of nucleated cells in each sample was estimated from the amplification of reference gene primers within the assay. To quantify the absolute abundance of each unique TCRbeta CDR3 rearrangement, sequence reads were collapsed and filtered. For each sample, productive Simpson clonality was calculated by taking the square root of Simpson's diversity index across productive rearrangements. Not all clones reach the TCRdb copy of this immuneACCESS table, which keeps in-frame sequences only. Checked studies attribute under half of the gap to unresolved V genes and leave the rest unexplained. V and J calls and clone size are as listed in that table; D and trimming were resolved from the DNA. This sample is represented by around 240,000 clones; 83% of them were singletons. Around 7% of the sample is taken by the ten largest.

Overall study results and their limits: The quantity of clinical and demographic metadata differed by source and by participant and was supplied without curation.

About this clone: The antigen this receptor binds is unknown. It has no much larger one-base neighbor in the sample; base qualities were not kept.

This clonotype was obtained from a woman aged 45-59 years with acute or convalescent COVID-19. Here the chain combines TRBV27 and TRBJ1-6; 8 central bases correspond to TRBD1. The sample was peripheral blood. The DNA sequence is as follows: TGTGCCAGCAGTTTAGGACAGGGAAATTCACCCCTCCACTTT. Its protein is CASSLGQGNSPLHF.